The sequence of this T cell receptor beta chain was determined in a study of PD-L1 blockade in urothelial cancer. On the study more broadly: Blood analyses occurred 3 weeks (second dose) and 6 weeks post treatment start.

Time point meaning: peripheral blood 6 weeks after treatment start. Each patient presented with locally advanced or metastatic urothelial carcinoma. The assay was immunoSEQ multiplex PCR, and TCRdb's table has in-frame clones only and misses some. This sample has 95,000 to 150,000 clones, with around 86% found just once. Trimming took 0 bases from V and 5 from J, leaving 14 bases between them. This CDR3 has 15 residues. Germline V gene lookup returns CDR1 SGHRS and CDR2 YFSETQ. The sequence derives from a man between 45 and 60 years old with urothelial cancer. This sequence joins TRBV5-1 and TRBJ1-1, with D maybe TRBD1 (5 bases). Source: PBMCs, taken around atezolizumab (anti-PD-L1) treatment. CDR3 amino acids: CASSLESGPPTEAFF. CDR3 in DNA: TGCGCCAGCAGCTTGGAGTCAGGGCCACCGACTGAAGCTTTCTTT.